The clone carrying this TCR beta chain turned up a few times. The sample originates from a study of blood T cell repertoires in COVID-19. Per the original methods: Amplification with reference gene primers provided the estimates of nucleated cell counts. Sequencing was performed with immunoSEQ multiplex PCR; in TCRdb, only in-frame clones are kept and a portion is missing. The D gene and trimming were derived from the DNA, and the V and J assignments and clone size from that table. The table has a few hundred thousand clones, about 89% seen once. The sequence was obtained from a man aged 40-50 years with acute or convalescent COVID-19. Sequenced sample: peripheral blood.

The CDR3 DNA reads as TGTGCCAGCAGCTCAGTAAGAGGCACTGAAGCTTTCTTT. It is translated as CASSSVRGTEAFF. The chain links TRBV6-5 to TRBJ1-1; D unclear. There are 13 residues in the CDR3. The V gene lost 6 bases and the J gene lost 4 bases, with 12 bases spanning the gap. Germline lookup yields CDR1 MNHEY and CDR2 SVGAGI.